This T cell receptor beta chain was captured by sequencing in a study of shared clonotypes between healthy human individuals. CDR3 size: 15 residues. Germline values: CDR1 SGHKS, CDR2 YYEKEE (reference sequence). V was shortened by 0 bases and J by 4 bases, with 11 bases between the two germline ends. Each replicate PCR on the sorted subsets used 150 to 200 ng DNA (about 30,000 T cell genomes). TCRdb's copy holds only in-frame clones and misses some; the assay was immunoSEQ multiplex PCR. The sample lists 2 million to 2.5 million clones, 92% occurring once. The source material was naive CD4+ T cells from PBMCs. Subset of the sample: CD45RA+ positively selected. The clonotype originates from a man between 18 and 35 years old in good health. Some clones in this sample may be carry-over from other donors' samples. This chain uses TRBV5-5 with TRBJ1-5; D is unresolved. This CDR3 reads CASSLALTENQPQHF. DNA of the CDR3: TGTGCCAGCAGCTTGGCTCTTACAGAAAATCAGCCCCAGCATTTT.